The clone carrying this TCR beta chain occurred a few times. The data belong to a study of blood T cell repertoires in COVID-19. For the study at large: Donors in the United States, Italy and Spain gave samples during acute or convalescent COVID-19. T cells, B-cell-depleted T cells, or PBMCs provided the cDNA or gDNA that served as material.

Looked up from germline, CDR1 is LGHDT and CDR2 is YNNKEL (reference sequence). V lost 0 bases and J 6 bases, leaving 12 bases between the germline ends. The CDR3 has 16 residues. Study processing details: For nucleated cells, counts were estimated from reference gene primer amplification. The table came from immunoSEQ multiplex PCR; TCRdb's copy has only in-frame clones and leaves some out. V, J and clone size are taken as reported in that table, and D and trimming were inferred from the DNA itself. The sample contains 410,000 or so clones, 86% of which appear only once. This receptor was taken from a woman aged 30 to 39 with active or convalescent COVID-19. This chain uses TRBV3-1 (or the pseudogene TRBV3-2) with TRBJ1-6; a weak D match, TRBD1 (6 bases). The source material was peripheral blood. The CDR3 DNA follows: TGTGCCAGCAGCCAAGATGAAGGACAGCGTAATTCACCCCTCCACTTT. It translates to CASSQDEGQRNSPLHF.